This passage covers 22 T cell receptor beta chains from one sample sequenced in a study of a mutant IDH1 vaccine in newly diagnosed glioma. Antigen specificity for these receptors is unknown. The repertoire was sequenced with immunoSEQ multiplex PCR; TCRdb's copy has only in-frame clones and lacks some. This repertoire shows approximately 84,000 clones, roughly four fifths found once; its top ten account for approximately 5.4%. Time point noted: week 47, end of study. Mutant IDH1 20-mer peptide, at 300 ug, made up each vaccine dose, with topical imiquimod. The sample consisted of PBMCs, taken from a glioma patient whose treatment included an IDH1 peptide vaccine. These receptors came from a man aged 40-50 years with glioma.

The chain employs TRBV18 and TRBJ1-1; tentatively, D is TRBD1 (5 bases). This CDR3 is built from 14 residues. Germline V gives CDR1 KGHSH, CDR2 LQKENI. V lost 5 bases, J lost 4 bases, and 14 bases lay in between. The CDR3 sequence is CASSTAGVRTEAFF. The CDR3 nucleotides are TGTGCCAGCTCAACCGCGGGGGTTCGCACTGAAGCTTTCTTT.

The genes are TRBV7-9 and TRBJ1-6; D possibly corresponds to TRBD1 (5 bases). Trimming removed 1 base at V and 7 bases at J, with 8 bases between. The CDR3 covers 14 residues. Germline V gene data show CDR1 as SEHNR and CDR2 as FQNEAQ (reference sequence). The CDR3 DNA reads as TGTGCCAGCAGCTTAGGGGGGGAGAATTCACCCCTCCACTTT. It encodes CASSLGGENSPLHF.

DNA of the CDR3: TGTGCCAGCAGTTTACCAGGACTAGGATACAATGAGCAGTTCTTC. The encoded protein is CASSLPGLGYNEQFF. The V and J genes are TRBV27 and TRBJ2-1, with 7 bases identical to TRBD2. The CDR3 extends over 15 amino acids. V lost 2 bases, J lost 4 bases, and 5 bases stayed unmatched. Germline V gives CDR1 MNHEY, CDR2 SMNVEV (reference sequence).

This clone was recorded a few times. The CDR3 is CASKLWTGGTEAFF. CDR3 nucleotide sequence: TGTGCCAGCAAGCTTTGGACAGGGGGGACTGAAGCTTTCTTT. The rearrangement uses TRBV6-1 and TRBJ1-1; TRBD1 agrees at 10 bases. The ends lost 7 bases at V and 5 bases at J; junction bases unmatched: 7. Germline V CDR1 and CDR2: MNHNS, SASEGT. There are 14 residues in the CDR3.

V usage is TRBV27 and J usage is TRBJ1-3; no firm D call. Trimming took off 6 bases at V and 0 bases at J, with 12 bases between the two ends. The germline gives CDR1 MNHEY, CDR2 SMNVEV (reference sequence). The CDR3 covers 15 residues. The chain's CDR3 is CASSPLVSSGNTIYF. Here the CDR3 DNA reads TGTGCCAGCAGCCCCCTAGTTTCCTCTGGAAACACCATATATTTT.

The V and J genes are TRBV15 and TRBJ2-7, with 8 bases that match TRBD1. J was trimmed by 0 bases and V by 2 bases; bases with no gene match: 3. Germline lookup yields CDR1 LNHNV and CDR2 YYDKDF (reference sequence). CDR3 length equals 15 residues. CDR3 amino acids: CATSRQGAYSYEQYF. CDR3 nucleotide sequence: TGTGCCACCAGCAGACAGGGGGCCTACTCCTACGAGCAGTACTTC. Complete variable domain (other parts from reference TRBV15 and TRBJ2-7): DAMVIQNPRYQVTQFGKPVTLSCSQTLNHNVMYWYQQKSSQAPKLLFHYYDKDFNNEADTPDNFQSRRPNTSFCFLDIRSPGLGDTAMYLCATSRQGAYSYEQYFGPGTRLTVT.

The chain uses TRBV6-5 and TRBJ1-1, with TRBD1 matching over 10 bases. The CDR3 length is 16 residues. After removal of 3 bases from V and 5 bases from J, the junction contained 9 bases not matched to a gene. From germline, CDR1 is MNHEY and CDR2 SVGAGI. The CDR3 DNA follows: TGTGCCAGCAGTTATAGGCCCGGACAGGGGGGGACTGAAGCTTTCTTT. Protein product: CASSYRPGQGGTEAFF.

The rearrangement joins TRBV10-2 to TRBJ1-2, with D maybe TRBD1 (5 bases). Germline CDR1 is WSHSY and CDR2 is SAAADI. Trimming left V 0 bases short and J 0 bases short, with 14 bases between. The length of the CDR3 is 17 residues. CDR3 protein: CASSESRNRGPNYGYTF. The DNA for the CDR3 is TGCGCCAGCAGTGAGTCGCGGAATAGGGGACCTAACTATGGCTACACCTTC.

This clone came up a few times. The chain has TRBV7-3 and TRBJ1-1, with 7 bases that match TRBD1. Germline trimming cut 2 bases from V and 1 base from J; bases unmatched to any gene: 1. Germline V lookup: CDR1 SGHTA, CDR2 FQGTGA. The CDR3 is made up of 14 amino acids. CDR3 protein: CASSLDRANTEAFF. DNA of the CDR3: TGTGCCAGCAGCTTAGACAGGGCGAACACTGAAGCTTTCTTT.

CDR3 residues: CASSTGLAGYCNEQFF. The CDR3 DNA reads as TGTGCCAGCAGCACCGGACTAGCGGGATATTGCAATGAGCAGTTCTTC. The V and J genes are TRBV21-1 and TRBJ2-1; TRBD2 is taken as the D call from the table, unchecked against the DNA. TRBV21-1 is deemed a pseudogene. The CDR3 runs to 16 residues.

The chain carries TRBV10-3 and TRBJ2-7; no clear D. Trimming removed 6 bases at V and 3 bases at J, with 6 bases between. Germline V lookup: CDR1 ENHRY, CDR2 SYGVKD. This CDR3 has 11 amino acids. The CDR3 reads CAIRSGYEQYF. The DNA for the CDR3 is TGTGCCATCAGGTCGGGCTACGAGCAGTACTTC.

By share, this clone ranks as medium-sized (0.01 to 0.1%). For the CDR3, the DNA is TGCGCCAGCAGCCGCGTCGGGGATCGAAAAGGTTGCGGCACTGAAGCTTTCTTT. Protein product: CASSRVGDRKGCGTEAFF. This chain links TRBV23-1 with TRBJ1-1; unclear D gene. TRBV23-1 is an ORF; its function is uncertain. V was trimmed by 6 bases and J by 4 bases, leaving 27 bases between them. The CDR3 spans 18 residues.

V and J are TRBV18 and TRBJ2-3, with TRBD1 matching over 8 bases. CDR1 and CDR2 (germline): KGHSH, LQKENI. The CDR3 runs to 15 residues. After removal of 4 bases from V and 3 bases from J, the junction contained 6 bases not matched to a gene. CDR3 region: CASSLDRERTDTQYF. In DNA form, the CDR3 reads TGTGCCAGCTCACTGGACAGGGAAAGGACAGATACGCAGTATTTT.

J is TRBJ1-5 and V is TRBV7-2; TRBD1 might be the D (6 bases). The germline CDR1 and CDR2 sequences are SGHTA and FQGNSA. Between the trimmed V and J ends, which lost 5 bases and 3 bases, there was a span of 14 bases. The CDR3 consists of 15 residues. Here the CDR3 DNA reads TGTGCCAGCAGCAAGTTGGGGGGCAACAATCAGCCCCAGCATTTT. Encoded protein: CASSKLGGNNQPQHF.

This clone came up once. V usage is TRBV5-5 and J usage is TRBJ1-2; D possibly corresponds to TRBD1 (5 bases). From germline, CDR1 is SGHKS and CDR2 YYEKEE (reference sequence). V lost 4 bases, J lost 7 bases, and 20 bases lay in between. The CDR3 is made up of 15 amino acids. CDR3 sequence: CASSQEGHRLGGYTF. CDR3 coding DNA: TGTGCCAGCAGCCAAGAGGGGCATCGGCTTGGTGGCTACACCTTC.

The chain links TRBV15 to TRBJ2-7; 9 nucleotides agree with TRBD2. CDR3 length equals 16 residues. Germline V CDR1 and CDR2: LNHNV, YYDKDF (reference sequence). Germline trimming cut 0 bases from V and 0 bases from J; bases unmatched to any gene: 3. This CDR3 is CATSRELAGISYEQYF. CDR3 DNA sequence: TGTGCCACCAGCAGAGAACTAGCGGGCATCTCCTACGAGCAGTACTTC. Supplemented by reference TRBV15 and TRBJ2-7, the full variable domain reads DAMVIQNPRYQVTQFGKPVTLSCSQTLNHNVMYWYQQKSSQAPKLLFHYYDKDFNNEADTPDNFQSRRPNTSFCFLDIRSPGLGDTAMYLCATSRELAGISYEQYFGPGTRLTVT.

The chain is built from TRBV4-1 and TRBJ2-1, with D hard to call. This CDR3 spans 13 amino acids. Trimming removed 5 bases from V and 8 bases from J, with 13 bases in between. CDR1 is MGHRA, CDR2 YSYEKL, per germline. CDR3 region: CASSLPGWDEQFF. The CDR3 bases are TGCGCCAGCAGCTTGCCCGGCTGGGATGAGCAGTTCTTC.

This clone was seen only a few times. V is TRBV11-2 and J is TRBJ1-2; a possible D gene is TRBD1 (6 bases). CDR3 length: 13 residues. Germline CDR1 is SGHAT and CDR2 is FQNNGV. Trimming left V 5 bases short and J 8 bases short, with 15 bases between. CDR3 protein: CASSQSYREGYTF. CDR3 DNA: TGTGCCAGCAGCCAGAGCTACAGGGAAGGCTACACCTTC.

This clone showed up just once. The V gene is TRBV7-9, the J gene TRBJ1-4, with TRBD1 identical over 10 bases. Per the germline V gene, CDR1 is SEHNR and CDR2 is FQNEAQ (reference sequence). The CDR3 is made up of 17 amino acids. The J segment lost 8 bases and the V segment lost 0 bases, leaving 9 bases of the junction unmatched. In DNA, the CDR3 is TGTGCCAGCAGCTTAGCAGGACAGGGGGTGGATTCGGAAAAACTGTTTTTT. Protein sequence: CASSLAGQGVDSEKLFF.

The genes are TRBV7-2 and TRBJ1-2; possible D gene TRBD1, 5 bases. From germline, CDR1 is SGHTA and CDR2 FQGNSA. The CDR3 has 16 residues. The ends were cut back, 1 base at V and 4 bases at J, with 16 bases in the middle. Here the CDR3 reads CASSLEGASILYGYTF. The CDR3 bases are TGTGCCAGCAGCTTAGAAGGGGCGTCGATTCTCTATGGCTACACCTTC.

V is TRBV6-4 and J is TRBJ2-3; 8 bases map to TRBD1. V was pared by 2 bases and J by 4 bases, with 2 bases of the junction left unmatched. Germline-derived CDR1 and CDR2 are MRHNA and SNTAGT. There are 14 residues in the CDR3. CDR3 loop: CASSDGQGADTQYF. The CDR3 DNA reads TGTGCCAGCAGTGACGGACAGGGCGCAGATACGCAGTATTTT.

The J gene is TRBJ2-7, the V gene TRBV5-4; 11 positions agree with TRBD2. Germline loops: CDR1 SGHNT, CDR2 YYREEE (reference sequence). V dropped 5 bases and J dropped 6; count of bases not matched to a gene: 7. The CDR3 loop spans 14 amino acids. CDR3 amino acids: CASRKLAGEGEQYF. CDR3 DNA sequence: TGTGCCAGCAGGAAACTAGCGGGAGAGGGCGAGCAGTACTTC.